One T cell receptor (beta chain) is described in this entry. These data are taken from a study of blood T cell repertoires in COVID-19. The assay was immunoSEQ multiplex PCR, and TCRdb's table has in-frame clones only and misses some. The sample yields 170,000 or so clones, around 87% seen once. Germline V gene lookup returns CDR1 SGHNT and CDR2 YYREEE (reference sequence). The V segment lost 1 base and the J segment 6 bases; nucleotides outside the gene matches: 6. The CDR3 sequence is 16 residues long. The sequence was obtained from a man aged 55 to 70 with COVID-19, enrolled during active disease. Sequencing input: peripheral blood. The V gene is TRBV5-4, the J gene TRBJ2-2; 10 bases are shared with TRBD2. The DNA for the CDR3 is TGTGCCAGCAGCTTGAATCGACTAGCGGGCGCCGGGGAGCTGTTTTTT. As protein: CASSLNRLAGAGELFF.